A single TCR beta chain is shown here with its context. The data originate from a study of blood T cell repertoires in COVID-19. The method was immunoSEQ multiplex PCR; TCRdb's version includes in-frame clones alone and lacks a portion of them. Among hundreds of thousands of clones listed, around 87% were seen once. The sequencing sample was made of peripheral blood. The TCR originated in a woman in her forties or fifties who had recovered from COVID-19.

CDR3 sequence reads: CASSLRTDTYEQYF. CDR3 nucleotide sequence: TGTGCCAGCAGCCTCCGGACAGATACCTACGAGCAGTACTTC. The V call is TRBV5-5, the J call TRBJ2-7, with TRBD1 as a possible D gene (6 bases). Per germline, CDR1 SGHKS and CDR2 YYEKEE (reference sequence). Between the trimmed V and J ends, which lost 4 bases and 2 bases, there was a span of 13 bases. CDR3 length equals 14 residues.